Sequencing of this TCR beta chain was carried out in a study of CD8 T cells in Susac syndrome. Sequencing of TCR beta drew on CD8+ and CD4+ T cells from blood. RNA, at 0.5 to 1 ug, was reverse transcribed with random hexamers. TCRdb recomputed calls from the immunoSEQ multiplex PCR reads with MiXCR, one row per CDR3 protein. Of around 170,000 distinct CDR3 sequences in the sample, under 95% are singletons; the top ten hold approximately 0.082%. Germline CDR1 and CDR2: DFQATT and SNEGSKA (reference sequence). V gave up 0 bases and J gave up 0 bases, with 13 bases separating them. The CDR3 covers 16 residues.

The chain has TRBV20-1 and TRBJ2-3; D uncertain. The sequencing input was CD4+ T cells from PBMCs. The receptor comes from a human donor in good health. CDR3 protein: CSAREVTAPSTDTQYF. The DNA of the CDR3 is TGCAGTGCTAGAGAGGTTACAGCCCCGAGCACAGATACGCAGTATTTT.